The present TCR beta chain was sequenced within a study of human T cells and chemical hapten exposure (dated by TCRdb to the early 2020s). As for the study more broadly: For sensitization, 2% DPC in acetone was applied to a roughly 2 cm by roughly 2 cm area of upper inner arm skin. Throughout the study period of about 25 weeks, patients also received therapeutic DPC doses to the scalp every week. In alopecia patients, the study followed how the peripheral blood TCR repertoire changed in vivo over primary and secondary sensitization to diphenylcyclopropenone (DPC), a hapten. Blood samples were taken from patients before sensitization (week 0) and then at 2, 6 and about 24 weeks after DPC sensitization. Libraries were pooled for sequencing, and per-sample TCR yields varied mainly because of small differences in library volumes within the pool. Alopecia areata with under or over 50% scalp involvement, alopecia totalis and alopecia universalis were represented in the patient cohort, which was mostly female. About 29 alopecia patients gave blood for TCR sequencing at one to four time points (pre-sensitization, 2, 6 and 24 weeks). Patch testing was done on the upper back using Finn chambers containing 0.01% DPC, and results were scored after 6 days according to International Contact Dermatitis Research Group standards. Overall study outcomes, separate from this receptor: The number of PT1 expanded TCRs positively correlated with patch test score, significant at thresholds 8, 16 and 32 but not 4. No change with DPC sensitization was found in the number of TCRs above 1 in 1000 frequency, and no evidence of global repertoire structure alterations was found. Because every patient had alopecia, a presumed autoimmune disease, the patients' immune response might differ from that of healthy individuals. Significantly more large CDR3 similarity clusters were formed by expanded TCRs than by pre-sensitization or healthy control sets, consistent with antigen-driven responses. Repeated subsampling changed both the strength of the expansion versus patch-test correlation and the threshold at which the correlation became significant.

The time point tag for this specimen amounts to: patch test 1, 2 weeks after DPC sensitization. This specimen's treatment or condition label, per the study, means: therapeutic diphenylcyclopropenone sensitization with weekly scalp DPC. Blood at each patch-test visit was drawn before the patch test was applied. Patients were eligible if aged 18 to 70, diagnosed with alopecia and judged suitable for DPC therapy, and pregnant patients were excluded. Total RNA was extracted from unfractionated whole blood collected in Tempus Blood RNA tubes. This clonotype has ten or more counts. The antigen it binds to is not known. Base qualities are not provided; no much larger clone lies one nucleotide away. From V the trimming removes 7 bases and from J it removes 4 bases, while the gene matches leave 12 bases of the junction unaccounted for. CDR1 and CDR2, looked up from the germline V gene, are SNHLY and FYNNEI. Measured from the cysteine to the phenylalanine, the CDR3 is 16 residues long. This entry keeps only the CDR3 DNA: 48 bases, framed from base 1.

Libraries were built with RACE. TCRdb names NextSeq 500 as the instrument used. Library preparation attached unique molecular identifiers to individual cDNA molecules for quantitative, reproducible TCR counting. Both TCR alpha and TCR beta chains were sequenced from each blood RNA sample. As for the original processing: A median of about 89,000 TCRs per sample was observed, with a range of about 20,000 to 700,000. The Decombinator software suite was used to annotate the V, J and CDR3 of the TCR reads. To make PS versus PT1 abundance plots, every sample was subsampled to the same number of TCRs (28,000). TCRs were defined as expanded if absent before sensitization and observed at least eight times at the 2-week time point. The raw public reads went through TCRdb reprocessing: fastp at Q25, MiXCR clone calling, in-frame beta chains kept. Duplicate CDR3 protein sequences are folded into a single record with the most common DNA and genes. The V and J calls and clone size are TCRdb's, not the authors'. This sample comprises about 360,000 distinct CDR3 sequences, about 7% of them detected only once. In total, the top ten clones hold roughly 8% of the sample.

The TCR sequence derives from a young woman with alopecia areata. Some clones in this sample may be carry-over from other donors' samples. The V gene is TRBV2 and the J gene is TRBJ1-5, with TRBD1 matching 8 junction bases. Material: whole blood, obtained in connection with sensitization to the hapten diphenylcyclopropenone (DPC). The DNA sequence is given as TGTGCCAGCACTAGGGACAGGCGTCGGGCGAATCAGCCCCAGCATTTT. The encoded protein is CASTRDRRRANQPQHF.